This entry describes one T cell receptor beta chain. These data are taken from a study of OX40 agonist ivuxolimab in advanced cancers. Sequencing was performed with immunoSEQ multiplex PCR; in TCRdb, only in-frame clones are kept and a portion is missing. Among 50,000 or so clones, approximately 95% were seen once, and the ten largest hold roughly 22%. The CDR3 has 16 amino acids. Trimming cost V 3 bases and J 4 bases; bases outside gene matches: 9. Germline-derived CDR1 and CDR2 are LNHNV and YYDKDF (reference sequence). The receptor was derived from an adult with an advanced solid tumor such as melanoma, head and neck, liver or kidney cancer. The chain recombines TRBV15 with TRBJ2-1, with TRBD2 matching 7 bases. The source was CD4+ or CD8+ T cells sorted from blood, collected in a trial of the OX40 agonist ivuxolimab. The CDR3 DNA reads TGTGCCACCAGCAGCACCTTCGGGGAGGGGTACAATGAGCAGTTCTTC. Translated, it gives CATSSTFGEGYNEQFF.